The following is a T cell receptor (beta chain) sequence with its context. No antigen is known for it. Base qualities were left out, and no much larger clone turns up one base away. This record comes from a study of blood T cell repertoires in COVID-19 (dated by TCRdb to the early 2020s). Broadly, across the study: Samples covering the acute and convalescent phases of COVID-19 were provided by collaborators in the United States, Italy and Spain. The prospective study material was composed of cDNA or gDNA derived from T cells, B-cell-depleted T cells, or PBMCs. Where HLA class I and class II types were available, the types were taken from metadata supplied by the sample provider, not from assay-based typing. The sample metadata nearly always contained a de-identified subject ID, COVID-19 status, age in years and sex. Subjects who had been exposed to COVID-19, were actively infected with it, or had recovered from it provided the deeply sampled blood TCRbeta repertoires that made up the dataset. The samples were drawn from the first 160 participants of the ongoing ImmuneRACE study and from over a thousand subjects provided by 6 global collaborators. A freely available public database, intended as a resource for researchers studying the immune response to SARS-CoV-2, is where the repertoires were released.

In the prospective study, participants were 18 to 89 years old, resided in fewer than 25 geographic areas of the United States, and were enrolled through a virtual design. In the prospective study, cohorts were assigned on the basis of participant-reported clinical history obtained from a screening survey and a study questionnaire. In the prospective study, whole blood, serum and a nasopharyngeal or oropharyngeal swab were collected from each participant by mobile phlebotomists. Additional blood draws and questionnaires over a 2-month period could optionally be provided by prospective study participants. Blood samples from the prospective study were shipped frozen or at room temperature prior to DNA extraction. The CDR3 measures 12 amino acids from cysteine to valine. Here the CDR3 DNA is all that survives: 36 bases in frame from base 1. In the germline V gene, CDR1 corresponds to SGHDT and CDR2 to YYEEEE. Deletion took 0 bases off V and 7 bases off J, with a span of 8 bases between the germline ends.

What the authors observed across the whole study: Clinical and demographic metadata were provided uncurated, with the amount varying by source and participant.

TCRbeta CDR3 regions were amplified from genomic DNA using the immunoSEQ Assay, a bias-controlled multiplex PCR. As for the original processing: Within the assay, amplification of reference gene primers was used to estimate how many nucleated cells each sample contained. To quantify the absolute abundance of each unique TCRbeta CDR3 rearrangement, sequence reads were collapsed and filtered. For each sample, productive Simpson clonality was calculated as the square root of Simpson's diversity index across productive rearrangements. TCRdb's version of the immuneACCESS table is confined to in-frame rearrangements and falls short of the full clone set. An unresolved V gene accounts for under half of the shortfall where checked; the remainder is of unknown origin. Clonal size and the V and J genes are those of that table, whereas D and trimming came from the DNA. For this sample the table gives hundreds of thousands of clones, of which about 86% were detected only once. The ten largest account for 4.1% of the sample.

What was sequenced was PBMCs or T cells enriched from blood (not recorded which). The TCR comes from a man aged 25 to 45 with acute COVID-19. The chain is assembled from TRBV5-6 and TRBJ2-7; too little of a D gene remains to name it. CDR3 protein: CASSLAWQEQYV. The bases are TGTGCCAGCAGCTTGGCCTGGCAGGAGCAGTACGTC.